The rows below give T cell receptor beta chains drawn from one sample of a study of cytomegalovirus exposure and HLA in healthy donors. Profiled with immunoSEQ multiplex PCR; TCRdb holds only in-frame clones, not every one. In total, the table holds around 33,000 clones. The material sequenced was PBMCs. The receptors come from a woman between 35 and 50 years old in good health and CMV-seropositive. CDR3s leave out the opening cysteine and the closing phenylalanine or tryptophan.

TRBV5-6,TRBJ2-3,ASSLARFTDTQY
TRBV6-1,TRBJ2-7,ASRILAGDAYEQY
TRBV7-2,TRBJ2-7,ASTGTSVSYEQY
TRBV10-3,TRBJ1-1,AISEGLGNTEAF
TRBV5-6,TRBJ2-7,ASSSLGLRSYEQY
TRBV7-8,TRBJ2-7,ASSSPGLAAPYEQY
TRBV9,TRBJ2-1,ASSVVVQGGYNEQF
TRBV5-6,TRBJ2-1,ASSPGTTLHNEQF
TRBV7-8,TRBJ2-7,ASSPAGELAEQY
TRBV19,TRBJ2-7,ASSIAGVSYEQY
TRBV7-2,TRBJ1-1,ASSSQVDTEAF